The next 17 T cell receptor beta chains were all read from a single sample in a study of CD8 T cells in Susac syndrome. Random hexamers primed reverse transcription of about 0.5 to 1 ug RNA. Using its own MiXCR run on the immunoSEQ multiplex PCR reads, TCRdb lists one record per CDR3 protein. The sample lists about 130,000 distinct CDR3 sequences, about 90% occurring once. Sequencing input: CD8+ T cells from PBMCs. The receptors stem from a human donor with multiple sclerosis.

This clonotype was seen only a few times. The chain combines TRBV6-5 with TRBJ2-1; 8 nucleotides align to TRBD2. The CDR3 extends over 15 amino acids. V lost 5 bases, J lost 6 bases, and 9 bases stayed unmatched. Germline values: CDR1 MNHEY, CDR2 SVGAGI. Here the CDR3 DNA reads TGTGCCAGCAGTACGGGGGGGCCCTCGGTCAATGAGCAGTTCTTC. Protein sequence: CASSTGGPSVNEQFF.

The gene calls are TRBV9 and TRBJ2-3, with D perhaps TRBD2 (5 bases). Per germline, CDR1 SGDLS and CDR2 YYNGEE. The CDR3 is made up of 15 amino acids. Trimming shortened V by 3 bases and J by 5 bases, and 16 bases separated the two germline ends. The CDR3 loop is CASSEAGSTGDTQYF. DNA of the CDR3: TGTGCCAGCAGCGAGGCGGGTTCCACTGGAGATACGCAGTATTTT.

The V call is TRBV9, the J call TRBJ2-1; unclear D gene. Trimming cost V 0 bases and J 6 bases, with 4 bases left between them. Germline assignment: CDR1 SGDLS and CDR2 YYNGEE. The CDR3 runs to 12 residues. The CDR3 DNA reads as TGTGCCAGCAGCGTAGATCTCAATGAGCAGTTCTTC. It codes for CASSVDLNEQFF.

J is TRBJ2-7 and V is TRBV27; D perhaps matches TRBD1 (6 bases). Germline V gene sequence: CDR1 MNHEY, CDR2 SMNVEV (reference sequence). The V end was cut by 5 bases, the J end by 2 bases, with 16 bases between. This CDR3 is built from 15 residues. CDR3 DNA sequence: TGTGCCAGCAGTCTGGGGGCGGGTTGGACCTACGAGCAGTACTTC. Protein: CASSLGAGWTYEQYF.

The CDR3 DNA follows: TGTGCCAGCAGCTTCTCTCCCTACAATGAGCAGTTCTTC. It yields the protein CASSFSPYNEQFF. The chain couples TRBV11-2 to TRBJ2-1, with D hard to call. The CDR3 extends over 13 amino acids. The V end was cut by 3 bases, the J end by 2 bases, with 5 bases between. Germline V gene lookup returns CDR1 SGHAT and CDR2 FQNNGV.

This sequence joins TRBV7-2 and TRBJ2-5; no reliable D call. Trimming shortened V by 1 base and J by 4 bases, and 10 bases separated the two germline ends. Germline CDR1 and CDR2: SGHTA and FQGNSA. There are 14 residues in the CDR3. CDR3 coding DNA: TGTGCCAGCAGCTTAGTAGGTGTGGCAGAGACCCAGTACTTC. It yields the protein CASSLVGVAETQYF.

The J gene is TRBJ1-4, the V gene TRBV20-1, with 7 bases that match TRBD1. From germline, CDR1 is DFQATT and CDR2 SNEGSKA (reference sequence). The CDR3 totals 16 residues. The V and J ends lost 2 bases and 6 bases, in that order; junction bases with no gene match: 12. The CDR3 DNA is TGCAGTGCTAGACCCATCGACAGGGTAGCTTATGAAAAACTGTTTTTT. Its translation: CSARPIDRVAYEKLFF.

To note about this clonotype: A junction end diverges from the germline sequence, so it may reflect a read error. The chain recombines TRBV4-3 with TRBJ1-5; 7 bases agree with TRBD1. CDR3 length equals 17 residues. Germline values: CDR1 LGHNA, CDR2 YSLEER. CDR3 sequence reads: CASSQDGTEVGNHPQHF. The CDR3 bases are TGCGCCAGCAGCCAAGACGGGACAGAGGTGGGCAATCACCCCCAGCATTTT.

The J gene is TRBJ1-1, the V gene TRBV12-5; D is possibly TRBD1 (5 bases). The CDR3 is 15 amino acids. Per germline, CDR1 LGHNT and CDR2 FRNRAP. Trimming removed 1 base from V and 0 bases from J, with 9 bases in between. The CDR3 DNA follows: TGTGCTAGTGGTTTGGGACAGCTCATGAACACTGAAGCTTTCTTT. Amino acid sequence: CASGLGQLMNTEAFF.

The V and J genes are TRBV4-1 and TRBJ1-1; weak D call: TRBD1 (5 bases). Germline values: CDR1 MGHRA, CDR2 YSYEKL. There are 14 residues in the CDR3. V was shortened by 4 bases and J by 4 bases, with 13 bases between the two germline ends. CDR3 nucleotides: TGCGCCAGCAGCCCCTACCCGGGGGGCACTGAAGCTTTCTTT. As protein: CASSPYPGGTEAFF.

The chain links TRBV4-3 to TRBJ2-5; possibly TRBD2 for D (6 bases). Deletions cut 4 bases from V and 6 bases from J, with 12 bases between. The CDR3 totals 13 residues. CDR1 is LGHNA and CDR2 is YSLEER in the germline V gene. This CDR3 is CASSPLAGKTQYF. CDR3 nucleotide sequence: TGCGCCAGCAGCCCCCTGGCGGGAAAGACCCAGTACTTC.

The CDR3 here is CATPLSAGVENEQFF. CDR3 DNA: TGTGCGACCCCTCTTTCGGCGGGAGTAGAAAATGAGCAGTTCTTC. The chain couples TRBV7-9 to TRBJ2-1, with TRBD2 matching 7 bases. Germline V gene lookup returns CDR1 SEHNR and CDR2 FQNEAQ (reference sequence). CDR3 length: 15 residues.

In nucleotides, the CDR3 is TGTGCCAGCAGCCACCTGACTAGCGGGAGTCCCAATGAGCAGTTCTTC. It encodes CASSHLTSGSPNEQFF. V usage is TRBV7-6 and J usage is TRBJ2-1; 12 bases line up with TRBD2. The length of the CDR3 is 16 residues. Germline V lookup: CDR1 SGHVS, CDR2 FNYEAQ. V dropped 5 bases and J dropped 6; count of bases not matched to a gene: 8.

This rearrangement joins TRBV6-4 to TRBJ2-7, with 9 nucleotides matching TRBD1. V gave up 0 bases and J gave up 5 bases; unmatched junction bases: 2. The V gene's germline CDR1 is MRHNA and CDR2 SNTAGT. This CDR3 region has 14 residues. The chain's CDR3 is CASSDSTGGDEQYF. CDR3 nucleotides: TGTGCCAGCAGTGACTCTACAGGGGGCGACGAGCAGTACTTC.

The rearrangement uses TRBV6-5 and TRBJ1-4; 7 positions agree with TRBD1. The trim removed 4 bases at V and 4 bases at J, leaving 12 bases unmatched. Germline V gives CDR1 MNHEY, CDR2 SVGAGI. The CDR3 spans 17 residues. The CDR3 nucleotides are TGTGCCAGCAGTTTCGACAGGGCACCTTCTATTAATGAAAAACTGTTTTTT. Translated: CASSFDRAPSINEKLFF.

The V and J genes are TRBV3-1 and TRBJ2-1; 11 bases line up with TRBD2. This CDR3 has 15 amino acids. Germline V gives CDR1 LGHDT, CDR2 YNNKEL (reference sequence). V trimming: 1 base; J trimming: 8 bases; junction bases outside the gene matches: 4. The CDR3 reads CASSQALAGVYEQFF. In DNA, the CDR3 is TGTGCCAGCAGCCAAGCACTAGCGGGAGTGTATGAGCAGTTCTTC.

This clonotype appeared a single time. The gene calls are TRBV7-2 and TRBJ2-3; D not resolved. The CDR3 totals 13 residues. Germline assignment: CDR1 SGHTA and CDR2 FQGNSA. Deletions cut 3 bases from V and 3 bases from J, with 7 bases between. Written as DNA, the CDR3 is TGTGCCAGCAGCTTCCAAGATACAGATACGCAGTATTTT. Protein: CASSFQDTDTQYF.